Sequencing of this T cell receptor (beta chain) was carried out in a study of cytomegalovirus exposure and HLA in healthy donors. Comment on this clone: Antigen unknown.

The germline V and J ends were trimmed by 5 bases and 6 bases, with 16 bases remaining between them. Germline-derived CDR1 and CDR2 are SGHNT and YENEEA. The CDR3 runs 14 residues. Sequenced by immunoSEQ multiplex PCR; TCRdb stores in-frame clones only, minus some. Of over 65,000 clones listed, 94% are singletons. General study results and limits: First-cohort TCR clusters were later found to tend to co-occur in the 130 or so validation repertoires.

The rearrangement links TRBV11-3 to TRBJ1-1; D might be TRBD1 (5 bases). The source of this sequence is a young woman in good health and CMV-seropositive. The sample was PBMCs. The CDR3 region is CASSPGGGFAEAFF. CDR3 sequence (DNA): TGTGCCAGCAGCCCCGGGGGGGGATTTGCTGAAGCTTTCTTT. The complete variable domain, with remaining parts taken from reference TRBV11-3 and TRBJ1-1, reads EAGVVQSPRYKIIEKKQPVAFWCNPISGHNTLYWYLQNLGQGPELLIRYENEEAVDDSQLPKDRFSAERLKGVDSTLKIQPAELGDSAVYLCASSPGGGFAEAFFGQGTRLTVV.